Following are 27 T cell receptor beta chains from one sample sequenced in a study of T cells in Graves' hyperthyroidism and ophthalmopathy. Amplified TCR beta CDR3 regions came from RNA transcripts. The TCR CDR3 was amplified in a first-round RT-PCR using the HTBI primer set. TCRdb reprocessed the multiplex PCR reads via MiXCR and lists one record per CDR3 protein. The sample lists more than 600,000 distinct CDR3 sequences, roughly 17% seen once, with around 8.1% in the top ten. The sample comprised blood. The receptors shown here come from a man aged 18 to 29 with Graves' hyperthyroidism.

The chain uses TRBV4-2 and TRBJ2-3; D gene uncertain. The CDR3 has 12 amino acids. Germline CDR1 reads LGHNA; CDR2 reads YNFKEQ. Between the trimmed V and J ends, which lost 2 bases and 5 bases, there was a span of 5 bases. CDR3 region: CASSQSLDTQYF. The CDR3, as DNA: TGTGCCAGCAGCCAATCTCTAGATACGCAGTATTTT.

This clonotype showed up just a few times. V gene TRBV6-2 or TRBV6-3 combines with J gene TRBJ2-1, with 8 bases aligning to TRBD2. J lost 6 bases, V lost 4 bases, and 8 bases had no gene match. Looked up from germline, CDR1 is MNHEY and CDR2 is SVGEGT. The CDR3 has 15 amino acids. CDR3: CASSSSGHGVNEQFF. The CDR3 nucleotides are TGTGCCAGCAGTTCTAGCGGGCACGGTGTCAATGAGCAGTTCTTC.

V usage is TRBV7-9 and J usage is TRBJ2-7, with D possibly being TRBD2 (5 bases). CDR1 and CDR2 (germline): SEHNR, FQNEAQ (reference sequence). This CDR3 comprises 13 residues. V lost 0 bases, J lost 6 bases, and 9 bases lay in between. The CDR3 sequence: CASSLAGEREQYF. In DNA form, the CDR3 reads TGTGCCAGCAGCTTAGCGGGAGAACGCGAGCAGTACTTC. The full variable domain, rest sourced from reference TRBV7-9 and TRBJ2-7, is DTGVSQNPRHKITKRGQNVTFRCDPISEHNRLYWYRQTLGQGPEFLTYFQNEAQLEKSRLLSDRFSAERPKGSFSTLEIQRTEQGDSAMYLCASSLAGEREQYFGPGTRLTVT.

This clonotype was seen many times. The chain uses TRBV6-1 and TRBJ2-5, with 10 bases fitting TRBD2. This CDR3 is 16 amino acids long. Unmatched junction bases numbered 10, after V lost 5 bases and J lost 4 bases. Germline V CDR1 and CDR2: MNHNS, SASEGT. In DNA form, the CDR3 reads TGTGCCAGCAGTTCTACGACTAGCGGGCAGCTAGAGACCCAGTACTTC. Amino acid sequence: CASSSTTSGQLETQYF.

As concerns this clonotype: A read error may explain this, as a much larger clone is one base away. The CDR3 DNA follows: TGTGCCAGCAGACCCGGAGGGGTTAACTACGAGCAGTTCTTC. Residues: CASRPGGVNYEQFF. The gene calls are TRBV27 and TRBJ2-7; weak D call: TRBD2 (6 bases). The DNA end favors TRBJ2-1, so the J call may be wrong. Germline V gene sequence: CDR1 MNHEY, CDR2 SMNVEV (reference sequence). The CDR3 contains 14 residues.

This clonotype was seen only a few times. J is TRBJ1-1 and V is TRBV3-1; D uncertain. Germline V gene sequence: CDR1 LGHDT, CDR2 YNNKEL (reference sequence). Trimming removed 3 bases from V and 1 base from J, with 9 bases in between. CDR3 length: 14 amino acids. The CDR3 region is CASSQYGENTEAFF. The CDR3 bases are TGTGCCAGCAGCCAGTACGGGGAGAACACTGAAGCTTTCTTT.

In this sample, this clonotype turned up many times. CDR3 coding DNA: TGTGCCTGGAGTGGACAGCCGAACACTGAAGCTTTCTTT. Encoded protein: CAWSGQPNTEAFF. The chain combines TRBV30 with TRBJ1-1, with D possibly TRBD1 on 5 matching bases. Trimming removed 1 base at V and 1 base at J, with 7 bases between. Germline V CDR1 and CDR2: GTSNPN, SVGIG (reference sequence). This CDR3 is built from 13 residues. Supplemented by reference TRBV30 and TRBJ1-1, the full variable domain reads SQTIHQWPATLVQPVGSPLSLECTVEGTSNPNLYWYRQAAGRGLQLLFYSVGIGQISSEVPQNLSASRPQDRQFILSSKKLLLSDSGFYLCAWSGQPNTEAFFGQGTRLTVV.

The chain joins TRBV7-2 to TRBJ2-3, with D hard to call. Trimming shortened V by 8 bases and J by 2 bases, and 11 bases separated the two germline ends. Germline values: CDR1 SGHTA, CDR2 FQGNSA. CDR3 length: 13 residues. The CDR3 is CASSNTYTDTQYF. The CDR3 nucleotides are TGTGCCAGCTCGAATACCTACACAGATACGCAGTATTTT.

As regards this clonotype: This sequence may be a read error, since a much larger clone differs from it by one base. The J gene is TRBJ2-2, the V gene TRBV12-3 or TRBV12-4; TRBD1 might be the D (7 bases). With 7 bases removed from V and 5 bases from J, the gap between germline ends came to 17 bases. This CDR3 contains 15 residues. In DNA form, the CDR3 reads TGTGCCAGCAACCGCGAGCCAGGGGGGACCGGGGAGCTGTTTTTT. Its protein is CASNREPGGTGELFF.

The chain has TRBV30 and TRBJ1-2, with D hard to call. Trimming shortened V by 2 bases and J by 13 bases, and 17 bases separated the two germline ends. The CDR3 is 12 amino acids. Looked up from germline, CDR1 is GTSNPN and CDR2 is SVGIG (reference sequence). CDR3 amino acids: CAWSWEAGPPTF. CDR3 DNA sequence: TGTGCCTGGAGTTGGGAGGCAGGCCCTCCCACCTTC. Combining the CDR3 with reference TRBV30 and TRBJ1-2 gives the whole variable domain SQTIHQWPATLVQPVGSPLSLECTVEGTSNPNLYWYRQAAGRGLQLLFYSVGIGQISSEVPQNLSASRPQDRQFILSSKKLLLSDSGFYLCAWSWEAGPPTFGSGTRLTVV.

This chain links TRBV29-1 with TRBJ1-6; tentative D call: TRBD1 (5 bases). CDR1 SQVTM and CDR2 ANQGSEA come from the germline V gene. This CDR3 region has 12 residues. Trimming stripped 7 bases from V and 10 bases from J, with 14 bases between. In DNA form, the CDR3 reads TGCAGCGCCCGGATGGGGGACTCACCCCTCCACTTT. Amino acid sequence: CSARMGDSPLHF.

This clonotype turned up a few times. The chain couples TRBV15 to TRBJ1-6, with D possibly matching TRBD1 (5 bases). There are 14 residues in the CDR3. Germline V CDR1 and CDR2: LNHNV, YYDKDF (reference sequence). The V and J ends lost 0 bases and 6 bases respectively, with 6 bases between them. CDR3 in DNA: TGTGCCACCAGCAGAGACAGGGTTAATTCACCCCTCCACTTT. This encodes CATSRDRVNSPLHF.

This clonotype turned up a few times. This may be a read error: a much more frequent sequence differs by one nucleotide. The CDR3 sequence: CASRGTSGRAGELLF. For the CDR3, the DNA is TGTGCCAGCAGAGGGACTAGCGGGAGGGCCGGGGAGCTGCTTTTT. The rearrangement links TRBV28 to TRBJ2-2, with 16 bases lining up with TRBD2. The V gene's germline CDR1 is MDHEN and CDR2 SYDVKM. The CDR3 has 15 amino acids.

Ten or more counts support this clonotype. The chain links TRBV11-3 to TRBJ2-2; tentatively, D is TRBD1 or TRBD2 (5 bases each). The CDR3 runs 17 residues. Trimming shortened V by 5 bases and J by 1 base, and 17 bases separated the two germline ends. Germline-derived CDR1 and CDR2 are SGHNT and YENEEA. CDR3: CASSARPGRWNTGELFF. In DNA form, the CDR3 reads TGTGCCAGCAGCGCGAGACCGGGACGATGGAACACCGGGGAGCTGTTTTTT.

This clonotype has just a few counts. The genes are TRBV29-1 and TRBJ2-1, with D possibly being TRBD2 (7 bases). The CDR3 length is 12 residues. V was clipped by 3 bases and J by 10 bases, with 13 bases between them. Germline V CDR1 and CDR2: SQVTM, ANQGSEA. In DNA form, the CDR3 reads TGCAGCGTTGAGGACAGAGCGGGAGAGCAGTTCTTC. Translation gives CSVEDRAGEQFF.

The table lists this clonotype with many counts. The chain uses TRBV6-1 and TRBJ2-7; no firm D call. Germline CDR1 reads MNHNS; CDR2 reads SASEGT. Trimming took 5 bases from V and 0 from J, leaving 17 bases between them. CDR3 length equals 16 residues. The CDR3 region is CASSSVSGPSSYEQYF. Here the CDR3 DNA reads TGTGCCAGCAGTTCCGTCAGTGGACCCAGCTCCTACGAGCAGTACTTC.

The rearrangement links TRBV28 to TRBJ1-1; 8 nucleotides line up with TRBD1. The V gene end was trimmed by 6 bases and the J gene end by 0 bases; junction bases not matched to a gene: 6. The CDR3 is 15 residues long. Germline assignment: CDR1 MDHEN and CDR2 SYDVKM. The CDR3 protein is CASRKTGDMNTEAFF. CDR3 nucleotides: TGTGCCAGCAGAAAGACAGGGGACATGAACACTGAAGCTTTCTTT.

The chain uses TRBV6-2 or TRBV6-3 and TRBJ1-4; D is undetermined. Trimming removed 7 bases at V and 4 bases at J, with 16 bases between. The length of the CDR3 is 15 residues. Germline V lookup: CDR1 MNHEY, CDR2 SVGEGT. The CDR3 coding sequence is TGTGCCAGCACCTCGAGGCAGCTTCTTAATGAAAAACTGTTTTTT. Translated: CASTSRQLLNEKLFF.

This clonotype was detected only a few times. The rearrangement joins TRBV6-1 to TRBJ2-2; D gene ambiguous. The CDR3 totals 11 residues. V was shortened by 5 bases and J by 7 bases, with 5 bases between the two germline ends. Germline V lookup: CDR1 MNHNS, CDR2 SASEGT. The chain's CDR3 is CASSSNGELFF. DNA for the CDR3: TGTGCCAGCAGTTCTAACGGGGAGCTGTTTTTT.

The gene calls are TRBV27 and TRBJ2-1, with 14 bases identical to TRBD2. The CDR3 contains 15 residues. Per the germline V gene, CDR1 is MNHEY and CDR2 is SMNVEV (reference sequence). The junction had 11 bases not matched to a gene; V was cut back by 4 bases and J by 15 bases. The CDR3 is CASSSGTSGRSTRFF. The CDR3 region has the DNA TGTGCCAGCAGTTCCGGGACTAGCGGGAGATCAACCAGGTTCTTC.

This chain uses TRBV27 with TRBJ2-7, with D possibly TRBD1 on 6 matching bases. V lost 2 bases, J lost 5 bases, and 13 bases lay in between. Germline lookup yields CDR1 MNHEY and CDR2 SMNVEV (reference sequence). There are 14 residues in the CDR3. The CDR3 here is CASSLRGIAHEQYF. CDR3 DNA sequence: TGTGCCAGCAGTTTAAGGGGGATAGCACACGAGCAGTACTTC.

The rearrangement uses TRBV19 and TRBJ1-5; TRBD1 matches 8 bases. J lost 5 bases, V lost 1 base, and 4 bases had no gene match. CDR1 and CDR2 (germline): LNHDA, SQIVND (reference sequence). The CDR3 extends over 15 amino acids. The CDR3 region is CASSIVGQGYQPQHF. The CDR3 DNA is TGTGCCAGTAGTATAGTAGGACAGGGTTATCAGCCCCAGCATTTT.

This clonotype came up many times. The rearrangement joins TRBV11-2 to TRBJ2-3, with TRBD2 matching 11 bases. Germline V gene sequence: CDR1 SGHAT, CDR2 FQNNGV. This CDR3 is built from 16 residues. V shed 3 bases and J 3 bases; nucleotides not matched to a gene: 5. CDR3 loop: CASSFLTSGITDTQYF. The CDR3 DNA is TGTGCCAGCAGCTTCCTGACTAGCGGGATTACAGATACGCAGTATTTT. The variable domain in full, with the rest retrieved from reference TRBV11-2 and TRBJ2-3, is EAGVAQSPRYKIIEKRQSVAFWCNPISGHATLYWYQQILGQGPKLLIQFQNNGVVDDSQLPKDRFSAERLKGVDSTLKIQPAKLEDSAVYLCASSFLTSGITDTQYFGPGTRLTVL.

This chain uses TRBV28 with TRBJ2-3; TRBD2 matches at 10 bases. The CDR3 is made up of 16 amino acids. Trimming cost V 4 bases and J 5 bases; bases outside gene matches: 9. CDR1 and CDR2 (germline): MDHEN, SYDVKM. CDR3 protein: CASSSPEREGVDTQYF. The DNA of the CDR3 is TGTGCCAGCAGTTCCCCGGAGCGGGAGGGGGTAGATACGCAGTATTTT.

This chain links TRBV20-1 with TRBJ1-2; D is unresolved. Trimming removed 5 bases from V and 2 bases from J, with 15 bases in between. This CDR3 contains 14 residues. Germline assignment: CDR1 DFQATT and CDR2 SNEGSKA (reference sequence). The CDR3 nucleotides read TGCAGTGCTCCGGATGCGGGTACAAACTATGGCTACACCTTC. As protein: CSAPDAGTNYGYTF.

The V call is TRBV18, the J call TRBJ1-6, with 8 bases matching TRBD1. V gave up 6 bases and J gave up 10 bases; unmatched junction bases: 11. CDR3 length: 15 residues. Germline lookup yields CDR1 KGHSH and CDR2 LQKENI. Here the CDR3 DNA reads TGTGCCAGCTCCCAAGACGCAGGGGGCCTCTCACCCCTCCACTTT. Residues: CASSQDAGGLSPLHF.

Many counts were recorded for this clonotype. The CDR3 is CASSPDRTGFEQYF. The CDR3 nucleotides read TGTGCCAGCTCACCGGATCGGACAGGGTTCGAGCAGTACTTC. The chain carries TRBV18 and TRBJ2-7; TRBD1 agrees at 8 bases. The CDR3 runs to 14 residues. CDR1 and CDR2 from the germline V gene are KGHSH and LQKENI. Trimming at V came to 3 bases and at J to 6 bases, leaving 7 bases not matched to a gene.